These 9 T cell receptor beta chains were all obtained from the same sample, sequenced in a study of T cell responses to AZD1222 COVID-19 vaccine. Measured with immunoSEQ multiplex PCR; TCRdb has only the in-frame clones, and not every one. Here the sample spans about 110,000 clones, roughly 90% being singletons. The input for sequencing was peripheral blood, taken on day 0 of AZD1222 vaccination. These receptors all come from an adult in good health.

The V gene is TRBV10-1, the J gene TRBJ1-2, with D hard to call. Germline-derived CDR1 and CDR2 are WNHNN and SYGVQD (reference sequence). This CDR3 spans 14 amino acids. Trimming removed 7 bases from V and 4 bases from J, with 16 bases in between. The CDR3 sequence: CASTRVRARYGYTF. In DNA, the CDR3 is TGCGCCAGCACCCGAGTCCGCGCGCGCTATGGCTACACCTTC.

V and J are TRBV4-2 and TRBJ2-1, with 9 bases fitting TRBD2. V gave up 4 bases and J gave up 0 bases; unmatched junction bases: 4. This CDR3 contains 16 residues. The V gene's germline CDR1 is LGHNA and CDR2 YNFKEQ. Here the CDR3 DNA reads TGTGCCAGCAGCCGTTCTAGCGGGAACTCCTACAATGAGCAGTTCTTC. Translation gives CASSRSSGNSYNEQFF.

This clone appeared once. DNA of the CDR3: TGTGCCACCACCATGCTCTCTGGAAACACCATATATTTT. This encodes CATTMLSGNTIYF. J is TRBJ1-3 and V is TRBV10-3; D is undetermined. Germline V lookup: CDR1 ENHRY, CDR2 SYGVKD. This CDR3 has 13 amino acids. Trimming left V 10 bases short and J 0 bases short, with 10 bases between.

The chain is built from TRBV19 and TRBJ2-7; TRBD2 might be the D (6 bases). V dropped 3 bases and J dropped 2 bases, with 23 bases sitting between them. Germline V gene data show CDR1 as LNHDA and CDR2 as SQIVND (reference sequence). CDR3 length: 18 amino acids. The DNA of the CDR3 is TGTGCCAGTAGTATCGCGGGACCCGGGACTCTGACAACCTACGAGCAGTACTTC. Protein sequence: CASSIAGPGTLTTYEQYF.

Of note for this clone: Other DNA sequences in the same sample also yield this CDR3. The chain uses TRBV4-2 and TRBJ2-1, with 10 nucleotides matching TRBD2. Germline values: CDR1 LGHNA, CDR2 YNFKEQ. This CDR3 has 16 residues. V lost 0 bases to trimming and J lost 2 bases; unmatched junction nucleotides: 1. CDR3 nucleotides: TGTGCCAGCAGCCAAGATCTAGCGGGGGCCTACAATGAGCAGTTCTTC. It codes for CASSQDLAGAYNEQFF.

The V and J genes are TRBV7-6 and TRBJ2-1; 11 bases line up with TRBD2. Germline assignment: CDR1 SGHVS and CDR2 FNYEAQ. This CDR3 region has 13 residues. V shed 5 bases, J shed 10 bases, and the junction held 4 bases outside the gene matches. Written as DNA, the CDR3 is TGTGCCAGCAGCATCGGGACTAGCGGAGAGCAGTTCTTC. This sequence encodes CASSIGTSGEQFF.

The chain combines TRBV11-2 with TRBJ1-1; D gene ambiguous. Deletions cut 0 bases from V and 6 bases from J, with 14 bases between. The germline CDR1 and CDR2 sequences are SGHAT and FQNNGV. The CDR3 length is 15 residues. CDR3 sequence (DNA): TGTGCCAGCAGCTTAGATCGATCCTTGTCCGCTGAAGCTTTCTTT. It specifies CASSLDRSLSAEAFF.

The chain recombines TRBV12-1 with TRBJ2-1; the table calls TRBD2, which could not be checked here. TRBV12-1 is a known pseudogene. The CDR3 is 17 amino acids. As DNA, the CDR3 is TGTGCCAGCAGCTCCCGCTCCCGGGGAGGGCCTATAGATGAGCAGTTCTTC. Amino acid sequence: CASSSRSRGGPIDEQFF.

This clone was recorded once. This rearrangement joins TRBV19 to TRBJ2-1; 8 bases align to TRBD2. J gave up 4 bases and V 7 bases, and 6 bases lay outside the gene matches. Germline V gene data show CDR1 as LNHDA and CDR2 as SQIVND (reference sequence). The CDR3 spans 14 residues. CDR3 DNA sequence: TGTGCCAGTAATAGCGGGATGGGATACAATGAGCAGTTCTTC. Residues: CASNSGMGYNEQFF.